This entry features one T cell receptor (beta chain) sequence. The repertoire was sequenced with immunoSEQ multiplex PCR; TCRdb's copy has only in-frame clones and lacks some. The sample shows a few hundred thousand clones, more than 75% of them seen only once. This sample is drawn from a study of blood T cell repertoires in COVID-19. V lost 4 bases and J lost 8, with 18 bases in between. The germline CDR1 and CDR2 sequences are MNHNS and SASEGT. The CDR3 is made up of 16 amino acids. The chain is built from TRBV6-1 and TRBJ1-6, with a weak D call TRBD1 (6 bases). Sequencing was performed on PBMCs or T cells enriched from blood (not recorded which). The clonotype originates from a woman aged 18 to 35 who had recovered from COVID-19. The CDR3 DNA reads TGTGCCAGCAGTGGGGCGACAGGAGCAAGTTATTCACCCCTCCACTTT. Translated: CASSGATGASYSPLHF.